These T cell receptor beta chains were read from a single sample in a study of T-cell memory formation after mild COVID-19. TCRdb re-derived calls from the 5' RACE reads in MiXCR, one entry per CDR3 protein. This sample has under 650,000 distinct CDR3 sequences, with about a sixth found just once. The specimen was PBMCs or a T cell subset sorted from them (not recorded which). The receptors shown here come from an adult woman who had mild COVID-19 (a few samples of this study predate the infection). Cell type and time point are not known. Each CDR3 is given with its conserved first and last residue. The D gene is left open where the match is weak. Clone size, where shown, is once, few, many, or a class for clones that have expanded.

abundance	v_gene	j_gene	d_gene	CDR3nt	CDR3aa
.	TRBV5-1	TRBJ2-1	TRBD1	TGCGCCAGCAGCTTGGTGTCGGGACAGGTAAACAATGAGCAGTTCTTC	CASSLVSGQVNNEQFF
many	TRBV5-6	TRBJ2-7	.	TGTGCCAGCAGCTCCGGCGAAGGCTACGAGCAGTACTTC	CASSSGEGYEQYF
.	TRBV6-2/TRBV6-3	TRBJ2-3	TRBD2	TGTGCCAGCAGTTACTCGGATAGCGGGAAAACTGGTCACACAGATACGCAGTATTTT	CASSYSDSGKTGHTDTQYF
few	TRBV12-5	TRBJ2-2	.	TGTGCTAGTGGTTCGGGGACATCGAACACCGGGGAGCTGTTTTTT	CASGSGTSNTGELFF
.	TRBV7-9	TRBJ2-5	.	TGTGCCAGCAGCTCCTTCGAAGGGGGGGGAGAGACCCAGTACTTC	CASSSFEGGGETQYF
few	TRBV7-9	TRBJ1-3	.	TGTGCCAGCAGCTTAACCTCCCTTACTGGAAACACCATATATTTT	CASSLTSLTGNTIYF
.	TRBV7-9	TRBJ2-1	.	TGTGCCAGCAGCCCTCCCCGGTCCCGCAGCTCGATCTTC	CASSPPRSRSSIF
.	TRBV19	TRBJ1-5	TRBD1	TGTGCCAGTAACACCCAAGGACAGGTCAATCAGCCCCAGCATTTT	CASNTQGQVNQPQHF
many	TRBV5-1	TRBJ1-1	TRBD1	TGTGCCAGCAGCTCCCAGGGGGCAGGCACTGAAGCTTTCTTT	CASSSQGAGTEAFF
few	TRBV12-3/TRBV12-4	TRBJ2-7	TRBD1	TGTGCCAGCAGTTTGTTCGTTATAGGACAGGCCCCTCCGAGGAACGAGCAGTACTTC	CASSLFVIGQAPPRNEQYF
few	TRBV6-2/TRBV6-3	TRBJ2-7	.	TGTGCCAGCAGTTACCAGATAGCACGTTACTACGAGCAGTACTTC	CASSYQIARYYEQYF
.	TRBV5-1	TRBJ2-1	TRBD2	TGCGCCAGCAGCCCGAGCGGGAGCGGTGAGCAGTTCTTC	CASSPSGSGEQFF
.	TRBV15	TRBJ2-1	TRBD2	TGTGCCACGCGGGGGACCGGTGAGCAGTTCTTC	CATRGTGEQFF
few	TRBV20-1	TRBJ2-1	TRBD2	TGCAGTGCTAGAGATCCCAAGAGTCGGGACTATAGCTCCTACAATGAGCAGTTCTTC	CSARDPKSRDYSSYNEQFF
few	TRBV12-3/TRBV12-4	TRBJ1-1	TRBD1	TGTGCCAGCAGCGACCAACAGGGGGCTGCTGAAGCTTTCTTT	CASSDQQGAAEAFF
few	TRBV7-2	TRBJ2-1	.	TGTGCCAGCAGCTTAAGTCACTACAATGAGCAGTTCTTC	CASSLSHYNEQFF
.	TRBV6-5	TRBJ1-6	TRBD1	TGTGCCAGCAGTTACCAGGACAGGGGGAATTCACCCCTCCACTTT	CASSYQDRGNSPLHF
.	TRBV7-3	TRBJ1-1	.	TGTGCCAGCAGCCCCTACCCGGGCTCGAACACTGAAGCTTTCTTT	CASSPYPGSNTEAFF
few	TRBV12-3/TRBV12-4	TRBJ1-3	TRBD1	TGTGCCAGCAGTTCTCGGGACAGTGGAAACACCATATATTTT	CASSSRDSGNTIYF
few	TRBV6-2/TRBV6-3	TRBJ1-2	TRBD1	TGTGCCAGCAGTTACCTCGGGACAGCTAACTATGGCTACACCTTC	CASSYLGTANYGYTF
.	TRBV20-1	TRBJ2-3	TRBD2	TGCAGTGCTAGAGTAGCGGGAGGGCTGTTAAGATCCGATACGCAGTATTTT	CSARVAGGLLRSDTQYF
few	TRBV15	TRBJ2-1	TRBD2	TGTGCCACCAGCAGCTTCTTAGGACTAGTGAAGAATGAGCAGTTCTTC	CATSSFLGLVKNEQFF
.	TRBV2	TRBJ2-5	TRBD1	TGTGCCAGCAGTGAATTGCAGGGGGCAGGAGAGACCCAGTACTTC	CASSELQGAGETQYF
once	TRBV19	TRBJ2-7	.	TGTGCCAGTAATGCGCATGGGTCCTACGAGCAGTACTTC	CASNAHGSYEQYF
.	TRBV12-3/TRBV12-4	TRBJ1-5	.	TGTGCCAGCAGTTTCCGGGGACATCAGCCCCAGCATTTT	CASSFRGHQPQHF
few	TRBV10-3	TRBJ2-2	.	TGTGCCATCAGCGACGTAGGCGGGGAGCTGTTTTTT	CAISDVGGELFF
few	TRBV24-1	TRBJ2-5	.	TGTGCCACCAGTGATTTAAGGAGGGAGCAAGAGACCCAGTACTTC	CATSDLRREQETQYF
few	TRBV5-1	TRBJ2-2	TRBD2	TGCGCCAGCACCCAAAGCGGGAGGGCCGGTATCGGGGAGCTGTTTTTT	CASTQSGRAGIGELFF
few	TRBV4-1	TRBJ2-3	TRBD1	TGCGCCAGCAGCCAAGGGCAGGGGGCTTTCACAGATACGCAGTATTTT	CASSQGQGAFTDTQYF
.	TRBV27	TRBJ1-6	.	TGTGCCAGCAGTCCCCCCCCAGGGGCTTATAATTCACCCCTCCACTTT	CASSPPPGAYNSPLHF
.	TRBV19	TRBJ2-1	.	TGTGCCAGTAGTATATACACGGTATGGGGCCACAATGAGCAGTTCTTC	CASSIYTVWGHNEQFF
.	TRBV7-7	TRBJ2-5	TRBD2	TGTGCCAGCAGCTATAGCGGGGGGGAAAAAGAGACCCAGTACTTC	CASSYSGGEKETQYF
many	TRBV14	TRBJ2-5	.	TGTGCCAGCAGCCAAGACAGACCGTTACAAGAGACCCAGTACTTC	CASSQDRPLQETQYF
.	TRBV19	TRBJ2-1	TRBD1	TGTGCCAGTAGTATCTACAGGGGTGAGCAGTTCTTC	CASSIYRGEQFF
.	TRBV19	TRBJ2-1	.	TGTGCCAGTAGTACAGAGTTCCAGGTATACAATGAGCAGTTCTTC	CASSTEFQVYNEQFF
few	TRBV5-1	TRBJ1-3	TRBD1	TGCGCCAGCAGCTTGGCACCGACAGGACAGGACACCATATATTTT	CASSLAPTGQDTIYF
.	TRBV7-9	TRBJ2-2	TRBD1	TGTGCCAGCACCGGAGGGACAGGCAACTCGAACACCGGGGAGCTGTTTTTT	CASTGGTGNSNTGELFF
few	TRBV12-3/TRBV12-4	TRBJ2-7	TRBD2	TGTGCCAGCAGTTTAGGCGTAGCGGGGGCCTCCTACGAGCAGTACTTC	CASSLGVAGASYEQYF
.	TRBV4-3	TRBJ2-1	TRBD2	TGCGCCAGCAGCCAAGACTTTGGGAGGGCAGAATCCTACAATGAGCAGTTCTTC	CASSQDFGRAESYNEQFF
.	TRBV30	TRBJ1-5	TRBD1	TGTGCCTTACAGGGGTCTGGCAATCAGCCCCAGCATTTT	CALQGSGNQPQHF
.	TRBV20-1	TRBJ1-5	.	TGCAGTGTCAGGGATAGCAATCAGCCCCAGCATTTT	CSVRDSNQPQHF
.	TRBV9	TRBJ1-1	TRBD1	TGTGCCAGCAGCGGCCCCAGGGGGGAGAGCACTGAAGCTTTCTTT	CASSGPRGESTEAFF
.	TRBV4-3	TRBJ1-1	.	TGCGCCAGCAGCCGGGACGGCCTCGAAGCTTTCTTT	CASSRDGLEAFF
many	TRBV5-8	TRBJ2-7	TRBD2	TGTGCCAGCAGCTTGGGACTAGCGGTGAACTACGAGCAGTACTTC	CASSLGLAVNYEQYF
few	TRBV7-9	TRBJ2-4	.	TGTGCCAGCAGTCCGAGGGGCCCAGGGGCCAAAAACATTCAGTACTTC	CASSPRGPGAKNIQYF
few	TRBV5-1	TRBJ2-7	.	TGCGCCAGCAGCTTCAGGGTCTCCGACGAGCAGTACTTC	CASSFRVSDEQYF
.	TRBV12-3/TRBV12-4	TRBJ2-7	.	TGTGCCAGCAGTTACTTGGAGGAGCAGTACTTC	CASSYLEEQYF
.	TRBV23-1	TRBJ2-7	TRBD1	TGCGCCAGCAGTCACCCCCAGGGACAGGGAGGACCCTACGAGCAGTACTTC	CASSHPQGQGGPYEQYF
.	TRBV18	TRBJ2-7	.	TGTGCCAGCTCACCCATCCCCGGGAGAGGCACCTACGAGCAGTACTTC	CASSPIPGRGTYEQYF
.	TRBV5-5	TRBJ1-1	TRBD1	TGTGCCAGCAGCCAGGGACAGGTTTCCCCGGAAGCTTTCTTT	CASSQGQVSPEAFF
.	TRBV5-1	TRBJ2-1	.	TGCGCCAGCAGCTTGACAGTTGCCAATGAGCAGTTCTTC	CASSLTVANEQFF
few	TRBV27	TRBJ2-7	.	TGTGCCAGCAGTGGCGATTGCGAGCAGTACTTC	CASSGDCEQYF
.	TRBV11-3	TRBJ2-1	TRBD1	TGTGCCAGCAGCGAAGGACAGGGAACCTACAATGAGCAGTTCTTC	CASSEGQGTYNEQFF
.	TRBV9	TRBJ2-1	.	TGTGCCAGCAGCGTAGCTGGACTTCCCTACAATGAGCAGTTCTTC	CASSVAGLPYNEQFF
.	TRBV4-3	TRBJ2-1	TRBD2	TGCGCCAGCAGCCCTGGTAGCGGGACCTACAATGAGCAGTTCTTC	CASSPGSGTYNEQFF
.	TRBV5-1	TRBJ1-4	TRBD1	TGCGCCAGCAGCTTTAGACAGGGGCCTAATGAAAAACTGTTTTTT	CASSFRQGPNEKLFF
.	TRBV3-1	TRBJ1-1	TRBD1	TGTGCCAGCAGCCTCAAGACAGGGGGCGTTGGGGCTTTCTTT	CASSLKTGGVGAFF
few	TRBV29-1	TRBJ2-1	TRBD2	TGCGGAGGGCGGGAGGGCCGAGGGAATGAGCAGTTCTTC	CGGREGRGNEQFF
.	TRBV12-3/TRBV12-4	TRBJ1-2	.	TGTGCCAGCAGTTGGTCCGGCAGGGCTGAGGGCTACACCTTC	CASSWSGRAEGYTF